This T cell receptor (beta chain) was captured in a study of cytomegalovirus exposure and HLA in healthy donors. Both 60 Vbeta primers and 13 Jbeta primers went into the PCR. Authors' processing steps: Roughly 10 million shared chains were among the roughly 78 million unique TCR beta chains that a later analysis counted. Clones were read by immunoSEQ multiplex PCR, and TCRdb kept only the in-frame ones, dropping some. The V and J calls and clone size were taken over from that table, and D and trimming were inferred from the DNA. The sample carries 140,000 to 150,000 clones, about three quarters recorded once. Germline V CDR1 and CDR2: MGHDK, SYGVNS. With V trimmed by 6 bases and J by 0 bases, 9 bases remained unmatched. The CDR3 spans 17 residues. Study conclusions and caveats: The HLA-A and HLA-B alleles of most subjects were reportedly predicted accurately from TCR beta sequences. A later analysis linked 15,000 to 20,000 TCR beta sequences to HLA alleles at 0.05 false discovery rate. CMV serostatus stood as the only immune exposure information on hand.

Concerning this clone: The antigen is not known.

The sample was PBMCs. The sequence was collected from a male donor in good health and CMV-seronegative. The V call is TRBV25-1, the J call TRBJ1-5; 9 nucleotides align to TRBD1. CDR3 region: CASRWDRAPYSNQPQHF. CDR3 sequence (DNA): TGTGCCAGCAGGTGGGACAGGGCCCCCTATAGCAATCAGCCCCAGCATTTT.